This TCR beta chain was identified during a study of blood T cells in healthy people across ages. A second PCR of about 6 to 11 cycles used a sample-barcoded 5' primer and a J-beta primer mix. A single record per CDR3 protein comes from TCRdb applying MiXCR to the 5' RACE reads. The data show about 560,000 distinct CDR3 sequences, about a quarter seen once. This clonotype was recorded a few times. The V and J ends lost 0 bases and 5 bases, in that order; junction bases with no gene match: 5. Looked up from germline, CDR1 is LGHNA and CDR2 is YSLEER. This CDR3 region has 16 residues. These data also formed part of another study, on T cells of mothers and their children.

This clonotype was sampled from a boy between 2 and 10 years old in good health. This chain uses TRBV4-3 with TRBJ2-3; 10 bases align to TRBD2. Sequencing input: blood. In DNA form, the CDR3 reads TGCGCCAGCAGCCAAGAGGCTAGCGGGAGATTAGATACGCAGTATTTT. Amino acids: CASSQEASGRLDTQYF.